This T cell receptor beta chain was identified during a study of blood T cell repertoires in COVID-19 (dated by TCRdb to the early 2020s). Broadly, across the study: Collaborator samples came from the United States, Italy and Spain and covered acute and convalescent phases of COVID-19. Samples came from the ongoing ImmuneRACE study (first 160 participants) plus 1,254 subjects from 6 global collaborators. The material from the prospective study consisted of cDNA or gDNA derived from T cells, B-cell-depleted T cells, or PBMCs. The repertoires were made available in a free public database intended to serve as a resource for research on the immune response to SARS-CoV-2. HLA class I and class II types, where available, came from metadata supplied by the sample provider rather than from assay-based typing. Nearly every sample came with metadata listing a de-identified subject ID, COVID-19 status, age in years and sex. Deeply sampled blood TCRbeta repertoires from subjects exposed to, actively infected with, or recovered from COVID-19 were included in the dataset. The investigation overall reported the following: How much clinical and demographic metadata was included differed by source and by participant, and the metadata was provided uncurated.

TCRbeta CDR3 regions were amplified from genomic DNA using the immunoSEQ Assay, a bias-controlled multiplex PCR. Concerning the study's data processing: Within the assay, amplification of reference gene primers was used to estimate how many nucleated cells each sample contained. To quantify the absolute abundance of each unique TCRbeta CDR3 rearrangement, sequence reads were collapsed and filtered. Productive Simpson clonality was computed per sample as the square root of Simpson's diversity index over productive rearrangements. In TCRdb, the immuneACCESS table is reduced to in-frame sequences with V and J assigned. These tables do not hold every clone; where another copy was compared, an unresolved V gene accounts for under half, and the others remain unexplained. That table gives V, J and clone size, and the DNA gave D and trimming. Within this sample are around 100,000 clones, with 85% of them counted one time only. Approximately 1.5% of the sample is in the top ten clones.

With respect to this clone: This clone's antigen is unknown. The input lacks base qualities; no much larger clone sits a single base away.

Collaborating institutions collected whole blood in K2EDTA tubes following their own protocols. Collaborator samples were shipped for TCRbeta analysis as frozen whole blood, isolated PBMCs, or DNA extracted from either sample type. From the germline V gene (reference sequence), CDR1 is SEHNR and CDR2 is FQNEAQ. From its cysteine to its phenylalanine, the CDR3 spans 14 amino acids. Only the CDR3 DNA stays, 42 bases, in frame from base 1. V lost 5 bases and J lost 6 bases; the stretch between them is 11 bases long. The origin of this receptor is a man aged 40-49 years with acute or convalescent COVID-19. The sample comprised peripheral blood. The chain was built from TRBV7-9 and TRBJ1-6; no D gene is confidently identified. This receptor has the CDR3 CASSPRVVNSPLHF. The nucleotide sequence reads as follows: TGTGCCAGCAGCCCCCGGGTCGTTAATTCACCCCTCCACTTT.